This TCR beta chain appears in the sequencing data of a study of T cell responses to AZD1222 COVID-19 vaccine. The CDR3 loop spans 13 amino acids. Germline V gene lookup returns CDR1 GTSNPN and CDR2 SVGIG (reference sequence). Losses at the gene ends were 5 bases for V and 1 base for J; bases not matched to a gene: 3. Generated by immunoSEQ multiplex PCR, the TCRdb table keeps only in-frame clones and is missing some. The sample shows some 200,000 clones, over 85% of them seen only once. Study conclusions and caveats: Epitopes outside B.1.351 and B.1.1.7 mutated regions reportedly drew nearly half of spike TCRs. Spike as a whole was targeted by vaccine-associated CD4 TCRs, dominant at 160-218 and 743-854.

About this clone: Its target is unknown.

The TCR originated in an adult who received the AZD1222 COVID-19 vaccine. This specimen consisted of peripheral blood, obtained 28 days after the second AZD1222 dose. The V gene is TRBV30, the J gene TRBJ2-5, with 8 nucleotides matching TRBD1. Here the CDR3 reads CAWAGQAQETQYF. The DNA for the CDR3 is TGTGCCTGGGCGGGACAGGCCCAAGAGACCCAGTACTTC.